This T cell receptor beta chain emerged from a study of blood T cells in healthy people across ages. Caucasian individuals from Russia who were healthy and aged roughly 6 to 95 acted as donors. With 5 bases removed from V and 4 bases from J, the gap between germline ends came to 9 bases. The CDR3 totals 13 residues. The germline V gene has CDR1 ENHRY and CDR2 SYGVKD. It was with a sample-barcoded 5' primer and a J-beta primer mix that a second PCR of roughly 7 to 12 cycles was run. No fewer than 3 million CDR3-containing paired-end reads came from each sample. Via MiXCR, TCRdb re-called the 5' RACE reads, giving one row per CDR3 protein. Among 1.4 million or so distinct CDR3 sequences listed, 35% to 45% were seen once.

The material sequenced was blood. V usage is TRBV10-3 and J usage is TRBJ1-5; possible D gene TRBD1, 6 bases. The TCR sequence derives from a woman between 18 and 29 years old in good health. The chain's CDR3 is CAISNQGNQPQHF. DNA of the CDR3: TGTGCCATCAGTAACCAGGGGAATCAGCCCCAGCATTTT.